This T cell receptor beta chain was observed in a study of shared clonotypes between healthy human individuals. Overall study findings and caveats: The authors expected sequencing depth to affect clonotype sharing among donors. The four-donor shared clonotypes exceeded non-shared clonotypes in generation probability, with non-shared ones scoring lower.

Healthy adults negative for HIV, lacking recent acute infections or vaccinations, served as donors. It was across several immunoSEQ plates that each subset's genomic DNA was evenly split. Clones were sequenced by immunoSEQ multiplex PCR, and TCRdb holds only the in-frame ones, with some missing. This table holds 2 million to 3 million clones, more than 85% found once. As regards this clone: The antigen remains undetermined.

This TCR was recovered from a man aged 18 to 35 in good health. Some clones in this sample may be carry-over from other donors' samples. Sequenced material: naive CD4+ T cells from PBMCs. Sample subset: CD45RA+ positively selected.

The chain's CDR3 is CASSLRDRGNTGELFF. CDR3 DNA: TGCGCCAGCAGCTTACGGGACAGGGGGAACACCGGGGAGCTGTTTTTT. The chain couples TRBV5-1 to TRBJ2-2; 10 bases match TRBD1. V was pared by 2 bases and J by 1 base, with 2 bases of the junction left unmatched. There are 16 residues in the CDR3. Germline CDR1 reads SGHRS; CDR2 reads YFSETQ. Full variable domain (rest looked up from reference TRBV5-1 and TRBJ2-2): KAGVTQTPRYLIKTRGQQVTLSCSPISGHRSVSWYQQTPGQGLQFLFEYFSETQRNKGNFPGRFSGRQFSNSRSEMNVSTLELGDSALYLCASSLRDRGNTGELFFGEGSRLTVL.